Below are 3 T cell receptor beta chains sequenced from a single sample in a study of brain T cells in children with intractable seizures. Documented time point: blood from clinic visit 5 months post-surgery; TSC patient then seizure free. Measured with immunoSEQ multiplex PCR; TCRdb has only the in-frame clones, and not every one. The table records approximately 330,000 clones, nearly 95% of them present only once. This specimen consisted of peripheral blood, obtained roughly 5 months after surgery. The receptors derive from a boy less than two years old with tuberous sclerosis and intractable seizures.

To note about this clone: Other nucleotide sequences from this sample produce the same CDR3. The chain uses TRBV18 and TRBJ1-2; TRBD1 matches 7 bases. The CDR3 loop spans 15 amino acids. Per germline, CDR1 KGHSH and CDR2 LQKENI. V lost 3 bases to trimming and J lost 2 bases; unmatched junction nucleotides: 6. CDR3 DNA sequence: TGTGCCAGCTCACCCCGGACAGGCCCGAACTATGGCTACACCTTC. Translating it yields CASSPRTGPNYGYTF. Together with reference TRBV18 and TRBJ1-2, the CDR3 gives the full variable domain: NAGVMQNPRHLVRRRGQEARLRCSPMKGHSHVYWYRQLPEEGLKFMVYLQKENIIDESGMPKERFSAEFPKEGPSILRIQQVVRGDSAAYFCASSPRTGPNYGYTFGSGTRLTVV.

The rearrangement uses TRBV7-6 and TRBJ2-2; D is uncertain. The germline V gene encodes CDR1 SGHVS and CDR2 FNYEAQ. V lost 4 bases and J 0 bases, leaving 0 bases between the germline ends. CDR3 size: 12 residues. The CDR3: CASSSNTGELFF. In DNA, the CDR3 is TGTGCCAGCAGCTCGAACACCGGGGAGCTGTTTTTT.

The genes are TRBV5-8 and TRBJ1-4; 7 nucleotides line up with TRBD1. The CDR3 spans 14 residues. V lost 4 bases to trimming and J lost 7 bases; unmatched junction nucleotides: 7. The germline gives CDR1 SGHTS, CDR2 YDEGEE. CDR3 coding DNA: TGTGCCAGCAGCCCGCAGGGGGGTGGTGAAAAACTGTTTTTT. This translates into CASSPQGGGEKLFF.